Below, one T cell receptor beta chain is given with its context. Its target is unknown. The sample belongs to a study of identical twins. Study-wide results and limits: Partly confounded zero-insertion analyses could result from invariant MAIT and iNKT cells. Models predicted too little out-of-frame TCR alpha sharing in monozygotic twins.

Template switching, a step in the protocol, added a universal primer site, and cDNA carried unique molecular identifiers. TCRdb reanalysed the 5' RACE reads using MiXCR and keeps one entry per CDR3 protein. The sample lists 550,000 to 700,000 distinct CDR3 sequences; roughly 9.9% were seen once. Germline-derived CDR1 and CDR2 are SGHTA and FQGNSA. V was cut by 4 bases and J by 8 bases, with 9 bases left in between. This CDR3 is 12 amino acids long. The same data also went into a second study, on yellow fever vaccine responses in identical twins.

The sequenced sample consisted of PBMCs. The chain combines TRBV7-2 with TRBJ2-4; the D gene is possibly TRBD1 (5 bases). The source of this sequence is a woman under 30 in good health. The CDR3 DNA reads TGTGCCAGCAGCTCCCAGGGTGACATTCAGTACTTC. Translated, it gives CASSSQGDIQYF.